The clone carrying this T cell receptor beta chain has only a few counts. The data originate from a study of shared clonotypes between healthy human individuals. V trimming: 8 bases; J trimming: 5 bases; junction bases outside the gene matches: 6. The CDR3 totals 16 residues. Germline CDR1 and CDR2: SNHLY and FYNNEI. Researchers divided each subset's genomic DNA evenly across several immunoSEQ plates. The assay was immunoSEQ multiplex PCR, and TCRdb's table has in-frame clones only and misses some. The sample carries about 960,000 clones, 60% to 85% recorded once. The rearrangement uses TRBV2 and TRBJ2-2, with 15 bases identical to TRBD2. The sequenced sample consisted of memory CD4+ T cells sorted from blood. Subset noted: CD45RA-negative fraction. The TCR sequence derives from a man younger than 35 in good health. The CDR3 DNA follows: TGTGCCAGCCGGGGAGGACTAGCGGGAGGGACCGGGGAGCTGTTTTTT. It encodes CASRGGLAGGTGELFF.